This T cell receptor (beta chain) was profiled in a study of post-analysis software for immune sequencing data. Libraries were made from TCR beta cDNA, and they carried unique molecular identifiers. Roughly 450,000 cDNA molecules came from 1 to 10 million T cells. TCRdb analysed the PCR reads with MiXCR anew, one entry per CDR3 protein. The sample includes fewer than 850,000 distinct CDR3 sequences, about 45% of them seen just once. Regarding this clonotype: The antigen is not known.

Findings and limits, study-wide: Normalized Chao1 diversity in multiple sclerosis patients fell significantly below that of controls. A handful of TRBV segments were significantly more frequent in patients than in controls. TRBV5-6, TRBV5-1 and TRBV20-1 were among these segments. Samples prepared in the same batch strongly co-clustered by F measure.

The germline V gene encodes CDR1 SGHRS and CDR2 YFSETQ. This CDR3 has 16 residues. V shed 2 bases and J 0 bases; nucleotides not matched to a gene: 3. The chain joins TRBV5-1 to TRBJ2-1, with 9 nucleotides matching TRBD2. Sequencing was done on a sample of blood. The receptor was isolated from a girl aged 10 to 17 with multiple sclerosis. CDR3 residues: CASSFAGGTSYNEQFF. The CDR3 DNA follows: TGCGCCAGCAGCTTCGCGGGAGGGACCTCCTACAATGAGCAGTTCTTC.